These T cell receptor beta chains were read from a single sample in a study of blood T cell repertoires in COVID-19. TCRdb keeps only in-frame clones here, not all; method: immunoSEQ multiplex PCR. The repertoire has 200,000 to 300,000 clones, 75% to 95% of them found once; the top ten carry approximately 2.5%. The source material was peripheral blood. These receptors all come from a person aged 18 to 29 with COVID-19, enrolled during active disease. CDR3s include the opening cysteine and the closing phenylalanine or tryptophan. The D gene is left open where the match is weak. Not all rows give a size; the values are once, few, many and, for expanded clones, a class.

CDR3 | DNA | size | length | V | D | J
CASSRDGSGTYNEQFF | TGTGCCAGCAGCCGAGACGGGAGCGGAACCTACAATGAGCAGTTCTTC | NA | 16 | TRBV4-2 | NA | TRBJ2-1
CASSLGTGVPYNYGYTF | TGCGCCAGCAGTCTTGGGACAGGTGTACCTTACAACTATGGCTACACCTTC | NA | 17 | TRBV5-1 | TRBD1 | TRBJ1-2
CASSQSLDRGYEQYF | TGCGCCAGCAGTCAATCTTTGGACAGGGGCTACGAGCAGTACTTC | once | 15 | TRBV23-1 | TRBD1 | TRBJ2-7
CASSLAGGGMPFGTQYF | TGTGCCAGCAGCTTGGCCGGTGGGGGGATGCCTTTTGGTACGCAGTATTTT | once | 17 | TRBV5-6 | NA | TRBJ2-3
CASSTWTSGNVDTQYF | TGTGCCAGTAGTACTTGGACTAGCGGGAACGTAGATACGCAGTATTTT | NA | 16 | TRBV19 | TRBD2 | TRBJ2-3
CASSEPSPGDSETQYF | TGTGCCAGCAGCGAACCTTCTCCGGGAGATTCTGAGACCCAGTACTTC | NA | 16 | TRBV9 | NA | TRBJ2-5
CASTTRGQSSYEQYF | TGTGCCAGCACGACCCGTGGGCAGTCCTCCTACGAGCAGTACTTC | NA | 15 | TRBV28 | NA | TRBJ2-7
CASSRDRGNGYTF | TGTGCCAGCAGCCGGGACAGGGGTAACGGCTACACCTTC | NA | 13 | TRBV7-8 | TRBD1 | TRBJ1-2
CASSGRLAGGADTQYF | TGTGCCAGCAGCGGACGACTAGCGGGAGGAGCAGATACGCAGTATTTT | once | 16 | TRBV7-2 | TRBD2 | TRBJ2-3
CASSPPLSAPSTDTQYF | TGTGCCAGCAGCCCGCCACTAAGCGCGCCTAGCACAGATACGCAGTATTTT | NA | 17 | TRBV2 | NA | TRBJ2-3
CASSSYFPEAFF | TGTGCCAGCAGCTCTTACTTTCCTGAAGCTTTCTTT | NA | 12 | TRBV11-1 | NA | TRBJ1-1
CANWGGGARFSYNSPLHF | TGTGCCAACTGGGGGGGTGGAGCCCGTTTCTCCTATAATTCACCCCTCCACTTT | NA | 18 | TRBV6-4 | NA | TRBJ1-6
CASSLDRLAGEINEQFF | TGTGCCAGCAGCTTAGATCGGCTAGCGGGCGAGATCAATGAGCAGTTCTTC | NA | 17 | TRBV7-9 | TRBD2 | TRBJ2-1
CASSHRTGGYEQYF | TGCGCCAGCAGTCACCGGACAGGGGGCTACGAGCAGTACTTC | NA | 14 | TRBV23-1 | TRBD1 | TRBJ2-7
CASSGLQGGPEETQYF | TGTGCCAGCAGTGGTTTACAGGGGGGGCCCGAAGAGACCCAGTACTTC | NA | 16 | TRBV25-1 | NA | TRBJ2-5
CASSQERDPPETQYF | TGCGCCAGCAGCCAAGAGCGGGATCCCCCAGAGACCCAGTACTTC | NA | 15 | TRBV4-1 | NA | TRBJ2-5
CASSSQGDHQPQHF | TGTGCCAGTAGCTCACAGGGGGACCATCAGCCCCAGCATTTT | few | 14 | TRBV19 | TRBD1 | TRBJ1-5
CASSLAGQSNQPQHF | TGTGCCAGCAGCTTGGCGGGACAGAGCAATCAGCCCCAGCATTTT | NA | 15 | TRBV7-2 | TRBD1 | TRBJ1-5
CASSILAGGLETQYF | TGTGCCAGTAGTATACTAGCGGGCGGTTTAGAGACCCAGTACTTC | NA | 15 | TRBV19 | TRBD2 | TRBJ2-5
CASSREDRDNQPQHF | TGCGCCAGCAGCCGGGAGGATAGGGACAATCAGCCCCAGCATTTT | NA | 15 | TRBV4-1 | NA | TRBJ1-5
CASRQARATNEKLFF | TGTGCCAGCAGACAGGCACGGGCAACTAATGAAAAACTGTTTTTT | NA | 15 | TRBV28 | NA | TRBJ1-4
CASSLGTVEAFF | TGTGCCAGCAGCTTGGGGACAGTTGAAGCTTTCTTT | NA | 12 | TRBV5-5 | NA | TRBJ1-1
CASSRKTGIRINEQFF | TGTGCCAGCAGCAGAAAGACAGGTATAAGAATCAATGAGCAGTTCTTC | NA | 16 | TRBV7-2 | NA | TRBJ2-1
CASSLAKGEYEQYF | TGCGCCAGCAGCCTCGCCAAAGGGGAATACGAGCAGTACTTC | NA | 14 | TRBV4-1 | NA | TRBJ2-7
CASSPPQGWGTGELFF | TGTGCCAGCTCACCACCCCAGGGGTGGGGCACCGGGGAGCTGTTTTTT | NA | 16 | TRBV18 | NA | TRBJ2-2
CASKEGQETQYF | TGTGCCAGCAAGGAGGGGCAAGAGACCCAGTACTTC | NA | 12 | TRBV28 | NA | TRBJ2-5
CASSIVGLVTF | TGTGCCAGTAGTATAGTTGGACTTGTGACTTTC | NA | 11 | TRBV19 | NA | TRBJ2-6
CASSGRRTYYLSIQYF | TGTGCCAGCAGTGGTCGTCGGACTTACTACTTGAGCATTCAGTACTTC | NA | 16 | TRBV6-4 | NA | TRBJ2-4
CASSAAGPYEQYF | TGCGCCAGCAGTGCAGCGGGCCCTTACGAGCAGTACTTC | NA | 13 | TRBV10-2 | NA | TRBJ2-7
CASSRTGVGTGELFF | TGTGCCAGCAGCCGTACAGGGGTGGGCACCGGGGAGCTGTTTTTT | NA | 15 | TRBV27 | TRBD1 | TRBJ2-2
CASSRTGAPGELFF | TGTGCCAGCAGCAGGACAGGGGCCCCCGGGGAGCTGTTTTTT | NA | 14 | TRBV5-6 | TRBD1 | TRBJ2-2
CASSKNRGTRNTIYF | TGTGCCAGCAGCAAAAACAGGGGAACTCGAAACACCATATATTTT | NA | 15 | TRBV7-2 | TRBD1 | TRBJ1-3
CASSFGGSYNEQFF | TGTGCCAGCAGCTTTGGGGGGTCCTACAATGAGCAGTTCTTC | NA | 14 | TRBV5-6 | NA | TRBJ2-1
CASRATGNTEAFF | TGTGCCAGCAGGGCGACAGGGAACACTGAAGCTTTCTTT | NA | 13 | TRBV6-5 | NA | TRBJ1-1
CASSQEHRGTYEQYF | TGCGCCAGCAGCCAAGAACACCGCGGAACCTACGAGCAGTACTTC | NA | 15 | TRBV4-3 | NA | TRBJ2-7
CASSSSRVGNTEAFF | TGTGCCAGCAGCTCTAGCCGGGTCGGGAACACTGAAGCTTTCTTT | NA | 15 | TRBV11-2 | NA | TRBJ1-1
CASSFTSDPQYF | TGTGCCAGCAGCTTCACTAGCGACCCGCAGTATTTT | NA | 12 | TRBV11-2 | TRBD2 | TRBJ2-3
CASRQGGGETQYF | TGTGCCAGCAGACAAGGGGGCGGGGAGACCCAGTACTTC | NA | 13 | TRBV6-5 | TRBD1 | TRBJ2-5
CASSSQGGSGRDTQYF | TGCGCCAGCAGCTCCCAGGGGGGTAGCGGTAGAGATACGCAGTATTTT | NA | 16 | TRBV4-1 | NA | TRBJ2-3
CASSLGAAYGYTF | TGTGCCAGCAGCTTAGGAGCGGCTTATGGCTACACCTTC | few | 13 | TRBV11-2 | NA | TRBJ1-2
CASTAGLTGELFF | TGCGCCAGCACGGCAGGGCTTACCGGGGAGCTGTTTTTT | NA | 13 | TRBV10-1 | NA | TRBJ2-2
CASSSRQGWSNQPQHF | TGTGCCAGTAGTTCCCGACAGGGTTGGAGCAATCAGCCCCAGCATTTT | NA | 16 | TRBV19 | TRBD1 | TRBJ1-5
CASSPRDREQPYEQYF | TGTGCCAGCAGCCCACGAGACAGGGAACAGCCCTACGAGCAGTACTTC | NA | 16 | TRBV7-9 | TRBD1 | TRBJ2-7
CASSVATSGSAGNEQFF | TGTGCCAGCAGCGTAGCTACTAGCGGGAGTGCGGGCAATGAGCAGTTCTTC | NA | 17 | TRBV9 | TRBD2 | TRBJ2-1
CASSPMVGGLADYEQYF | TGTGCCAGCAGCCCCATGGTTGGGGGACTAGCTGACTACGAGCAGTACTTC | NA | 17 | TRBV7-9 | TRBD2 | TRBJ2-7
CATRREGHEQFF | TGTGCCACACGGCGGGAGGGCCATGAGCAGTTCTTC | NA | 12 | TRBV10-3 | TRBD2 | TRBJ2-1
CASSSLQTGRGYTF | TGTGCCAGCAGTTCCCTGCAGACAGGGCGCGGCTACACCTTC | NA | 14 | TRBV28 | TRBD1 | TRBJ1-2
CASSLSLLAGHTDTQYF | TGTGCCAGCTCCCTCTCGTTACTAGCGGGGCACACAGATACGCAGTATTTT | once | 17 | TRBV7-8 | TRBD2 | TRBJ2-3
CASSIRLAKEQYF | TGTGCCAGTAGTATCCGACTAGCTAAGGAGCAGTACTTC | NA | 13 | TRBV19 | TRBD2 | TRBJ2-7
CASRYQGVNYGYTF | TGTGCCAGCAGATATCAGGGGGTTAACTATGGCTACACCTTC | NA | 14 | TRBV28 | TRBD1 | TRBJ1-2
CASRDREAGEKLFF | TGTGCCAGCAGGGACAGGGAGGCGGGGGAAAAACTGTTTTTT | NA | 14 | TRBV6-5 | TRBD1 | TRBJ1-4
CASSYGHRYEQYF | TGTGCCAGCAGTTATGGACATCGGTACGAGCAGTACTTC | few | 13 | TRBV6-5 | NA | TRBJ2-7
CASSLAGGASEAFF | TGTGCCAGCAGCTTGGCGGGGGGGGCAAGTGAAGCTTTCTTT | once | 14 | TRBV5-4 | NA | TRBJ1-1
CASSSQWNTEAFF | TGTGCCAGCAGCTCACAGTGGAACACTGAAGCTTTCTTT | NA | 13 | TRBV11-2 | NA | TRBJ1-1
CASSLSGTGRTGYTF | TGTGCCAGCAGTTTATCCGGGACAGGGCGGACGGGCTACACCTTC | NA | 15 | TRBV28 | TRBD1 | TRBJ1-2